One sample yielded the 3 T cell receptor beta chains listed below, sequenced in a study of T-cell memory formation after mild COVID-19 (dated by TCRdb to about 2021). The protocol used for the library was 5' RACE. TCRdb names Illumina NovaSeq 6000 as the instrument used. Using fastp trimming at Q25 and MiXCR clonotype assembly, TCRdb reanalyzed the public sequencing data and kept in-frame beta chains. When rows share a CDR3 protein, they turn into one entry using the most common DNA and genes. This sample lists hundreds of thousands of distinct CDR3 sequences; 15% to 20% were detected once. The ten largest clones add up to roughly 25% of the sample. The specimen was PBMCs or a T cell subset sorted from them (not recorded which). These receptors came from a man aged 18-30 years who had mild COVID-19 (a few samples of this study predate the infection). The sample titles of this study are shuffled in the database, so cell type and time point are left out; the donor was told from shared clones.

This sequence joins TRBV6-2 or TRBV6-3 and TRBJ1-5, with D unclear. This CDR3 has 13 amino acids. CDR1 is MNHEY and CDR2 is SVGEGT in the germline V gene. Trimming took 2 bases from V and 9 from J, leaving 11 bases between them. The CDR3 protein is CASSYEAFRPQHF. The CDR3 nucleotides read TGTGCCAGCAGTTACGAGGCCTTCCGGCCCCAGCATTTT.

This clonotype was detected ten times or more. The chain is built from TRBV5-1 and TRBJ2-7; 8 bases map to TRBD1. The CDR3 is 14 amino acids. Germline V gene sequence: CDR1 SGHRS, CDR2 YFSETQ. Germline trimming cut 4 bases from V and 0 bases from J; bases unmatched to any gene: 3. The CDR3 DNA is TGCGCCAGCAGCCCCGGGACAGGCTCCTACGAGCAGTACTTC. It codes for CASSPGTGSYEQYF.

This clonotype has only one observation. In DNA, the CDR3 is TGTGCCAGCAGCCAAGACAACCGGACTAGCGGGGAAGCTTTAGGATGGACACAAGAGACCCAGTACTTC. Its protein product is CASSQDNRTSGEALGWTQETQYF. The genes are TRBV3-2 and TRBJ2-5; TRBD2 reflects the table's D call only, with no check against the DNA. TRBV3-2 is flagged as a pseudogene. The CDR3 covers 23 residues.